The present T cell receptor beta chain was sequenced within a study of OX40 agonist ivuxolimab in advanced cancers. TCRdb's copy holds only in-frame clones and misses some; the assay was immunoSEQ multiplex PCR. There are roughly 60,000 clones in the sample; around 80% occur only once, and about 1.9% lies in the top ten. The CDR3 spans 8 residues. Trimming cost V 5 bases and J 13 bases, with 8 bases left between them. The germline gives CDR1 GTSNPN, CDR2 SVGIG (reference sequence). Comment on this clone: Antigen specificity is unknown.

General study points: Expansion of clones was among the lowest in partial responders at 0.1-3.0 mg/kg.

The V call is TRBV30, the J call TRBJ1-2; no reliable D call. The sequence was collected from an adult with an advanced solid tumor such as melanoma, head and neck, liver or kidney cancer. This material consisted of CD4+ or CD8+ T cells sorted from blood, taken in a trial of the OX40 agonist ivuxolimab. The CDR3 loop is CAWEASTF. The CDR3, as DNA: TGTGCCTGGGAAGCCTCCACCTTC.